This T cell receptor beta chain originates from a study of cytomegalovirus exposure and HLA in healthy donors. Study results and limitations: TRBV6-2, TRBV6-3 and some other V segments were unresolvable in 87-base-pair reads. Most of the CMV-associated TCR beta chains (in a later analysis) appeared to be HLA-restricted. Most of the TCR beta V segments (in an earlier analysis) were productive either about 87% or about 30% of the time. There were a few CMV-associated chains whose specificity for CMV antigens was confirmed in vitro.

This clone was seen a few times. No antigen is known for it. CDR3 size: 18 residues. V trimming: 0 bases; J trimming: 2 bases; junction bases outside the gene matches: 9. Per the germline V gene, CDR1 is SGHKS and CDR2 is YYEKEE (reference sequence). Primers included in the PCR were 60 Vbeta and 13 Jbeta primers. Some clones are missing from TCRdb's copy, which holds only in-frame ones; the method was immunoSEQ multiplex PCR. The repertoire includes 190,000 or so clones, roughly 87% of them detected once, and roughly 1.6% sits in the top ten. Sequencing was performed on PBMCs. The gene calls are TRBV5-5 and TRBJ2-7, with 12 bases identical to TRBD2. The sequence came from a man in his fifties in good health and CMV-seronegative. For the CDR3, the DNA is TGTGCCAGCAGCTTGGCCACTAGCGGGAGGCTCACTGCCTACGAGCAGTACTTC. It is translated as CASSLATSGRLTAYEQYF.